This T cell receptor (beta chain) was identified during a study of blood T cell repertoires in COVID-19. Across the whole study: Sources were T cells, B-cell-depleted T cells, or PBMCs; the material itself was cDNA or gDNA.

V shed 2 bases and J shed 7 bases, with 11 bases lying between them. The CDR3 extends over 14 amino acids. Germline CDR1 LGHDT, CDR2 YNNKEL (reference sequence). As processed by the authors: Estimates of nucleated cell counts were drawn from the amplification of reference gene primers. Sequencing used immunoSEQ multiplex PCR; TCRdb keeps in-frame clones, though not all of them. That table furnishes V, J and clone size, whereas the DNA furnished D and trimming. This sample yields about 74,000 clones, of which about 91% are seen a single time; around 4.8% belongs to the top ten. Sequences were obtained from peripheral blood. This sequence originates from a woman older than 75 with acute or convalescent COVID-19. The chain has TRBV3-1 (or the pseudogene TRBV3-2) and TRBJ2-2, with TRBD2 as a possible D gene (7 bases). The DNA of the CDR3 is TGTGCCAGCAGCCAACGGGGGGCTGGCGGGGAGCTGTTTTTT. Translated: CASSQRGAGGELFF.